Sequencing of this T cell receptor (beta chain) was carried out in a study of human T cells and chemical hapten exposure (TCRdb year 2021). Regarding the complete study: For sensitization, 2% DPC in acetone was applied to a 2 cm by 2 cm area of upper inner arm skin. Patients additionally received weekly therapeutic DPC doses to the scalp throughout the roughly 24-week study period. Blood samples were taken from patients before sensitization (week 0) and at 2, 6 and about 24 weeks after DPC sensitization. The libraries were sequenced as a pool, and the TCR yield per sample differed mostly because of small variations in library volumes within the pool. Twenty-nine alopecia patients gave blood for TCR sequencing at one to four time points (pre-sensitization, 2, 6 and 24 weeks). The patient cohort, mostly female, included alopecia areata with under or over 50% scalp involvement, alopecia totalis and alopecia universalis. This study followed changes in the peripheral blood TCR repertoire in vivo during primary and secondary sensitization of alopecia patients to the hapten diphenylcyclopropenone (DPC). Patch testing was performed on the upper back with Finn chambers containing 0.01% DPC, and the patch tests were scored after 6 days according to International Contact Dermatitis Research Group standards.

Sequences LNHNV (CDR1) and YYDKDF (CDR2) are obtained from the germline V gene (reference sequence). The CDR3 starts with the cysteine, ends with the phenylalanine, and has 18 residues. Solely the CDR3 DNA is kept, with 54 bases framed from the first base. Trimming takes 0 bases from V and 2 bases from J, and the germline ends sit 20 bases apart. Libraries were constructed by RACE. The listed sequencing device is NextSeq 500. Library preparation attached unique molecular identifiers to individual cDNA molecules for quantitative, reproducible TCR counting. Each blood RNA sample was used to sequence both TCR alpha and TCR beta chains. Per the original workflow: A median of about 100,000 TCRs per sample was observed, with a range of 23,224 to 690,600. V, J and CDR3 annotation of the TCR reads was carried out using the Decombinator software suite. To make PS versus PT1 abundance plots, every sample was subsampled to the same number of TCRs (28,000). Expanded TCRs were defined as absent before sensitization and observed at least eight times at the 2-week time point. TCRdb's own reprocessing of the public reads used fastp at Q25 and MiXCR and kept productive beta chains. For every CDR3 protein sequence, its rows merge into one entry that carries the most common genes and DNA. The V and J calls shown here were made by TCRdb, not taken from the authors' results. The sample table contains some 170,000 distinct CDR3 sequences; only one count was recorded for about 22% of them. The biggest ten clones account for under 7.5% of the sample.

Taken with the paper, the label for time point translates to: patch test 1, 2 weeks after DPC sensitization. The treatment or condition label, read with the paper, signifies: therapeutic diphenylcyclopropenone sensitization with weekly scalp DPC. At each patch-test visit, blood was drawn before the patch test was applied. Patients were considered eligible if aged 18 to 70, diagnosed with alopecia and deemed suitable for DPC therapy, and patients were excluded if pregnant. Total RNA was isolated from unfractionated whole blood collected in Tempus Blood RNA tubes. Points the paper makes about the study in general: Repeated subsampling changed both the strength of the expansion versus patch-test correlation and the threshold at which the correlation became significant. Significantly more large CDR3 similarity clusters were formed by expanded TCRs than by pre-sensitization or healthy control sets, consistent with antigen-driven responses. Patch test score correlated positively with the number of PT1 expanded TCRs, reaching significance at thresholds 8, 16 and 32 but not at 4. Because every patient had alopecia, a presumed autoimmune disease, the patients' immune response might differ from that of healthy individuals. No change with DPC sensitization was found in the number of TCRs above 1 in 1000 frequency, and no evidence of global repertoire structure alterations was found.

In this sample, this clonotype turned up a few times. The target of this receptor is not known. Base qualities are not provided; no much larger clone lies one nucleotide away. The chain was built from TRBV15 and TRBJ2-7; perhaps TRBD1 is the D gene, with 5 bases matching. This TCR derives from a woman between 50 and 59 years old with alopecia areata. Some clones in this sample may be carry-over from other donors' samples. The material sequenced was whole blood, taken in connection with sensitization to the hapten diphenylcyclopropenone (DPC). DNA sequence: TGTGCCACCAGCAGAGACCCCCCAGGCGACAGTCGAGCCTACGAGCAGTACTTC. It encodes CATSRDPPGDSRAYEQYF.